The entry below describes one T cell receptor (beta chain). Its antigen is still unknown. Clones were read by immunoSEQ multiplex PCR, and TCRdb kept only the in-frame ones, dropping some. The sample consists of 100,000 to 120,000 clones, around 88% of them appearing once. These data belong to a study of T cell responses to AZD1222 COVID-19 vaccine. Overall study findings and caveats: Most donors were white British, females outnumbered males, and clonal diversity was possibly underestimated. Samples come after the peak T cell response, not at day 14.

The V and J ends lost 4 bases and 7 bases, in that order; junction bases with no gene match: 7. This CDR3 spans 15 amino acids. Looked up from germline, CDR1 is LNHDA and CDR2 is SQIVND (reference sequence). J is TRBJ2-1 and V is TRBV19, with 10 bases identical to TRBD1. This sample comprised peripheral blood, obtained 28 days after the second AZD1222 dose. The TCR comes from an adult who received the AZD1222 COVID-19 vaccine. Here the CDR3 reads CASSRQGAVWNEQFF. In nucleotides, the CDR3 is TGTGCCAGTAGTAGACAGGGGGCGGTTTGGAATGAGCAGTTCTTC.